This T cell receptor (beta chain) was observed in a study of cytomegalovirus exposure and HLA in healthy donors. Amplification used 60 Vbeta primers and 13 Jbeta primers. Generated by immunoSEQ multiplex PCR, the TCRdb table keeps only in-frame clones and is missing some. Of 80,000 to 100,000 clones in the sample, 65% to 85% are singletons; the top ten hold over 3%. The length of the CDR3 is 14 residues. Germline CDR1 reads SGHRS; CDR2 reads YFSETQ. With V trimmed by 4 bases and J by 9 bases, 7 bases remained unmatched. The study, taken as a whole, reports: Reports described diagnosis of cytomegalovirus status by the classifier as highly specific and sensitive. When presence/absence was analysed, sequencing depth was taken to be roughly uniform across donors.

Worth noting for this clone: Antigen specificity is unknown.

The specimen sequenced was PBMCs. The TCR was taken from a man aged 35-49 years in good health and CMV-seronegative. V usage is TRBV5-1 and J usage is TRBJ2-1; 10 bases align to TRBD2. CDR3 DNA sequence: TGCGCCAGCAGCCCTAGCGGGAGCCCTGTTGAGCAGTTCTTC. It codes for CASSPSGSPVEQFF.